Below, 27 T cell receptor beta chains from the same sample are listed, as sequenced in a study of T-cell memory formation after mild COVID-19. TCRdb redid the calling of the 5' RACE reads with MiXCR, one entry per CDR3 protein. The sample lists under 250,000 distinct CDR3 sequences, approximately 15% occurring once. The sample consisted of PBMCs or a T cell subset sorted from them (not recorded which). These receptors were collected from an adult woman who had mild COVID-19 (a few samples of this study predate the infection). Cell type and time point are not known.

A few counts support this clonotype. This chain joins TRBV18 and TRBJ1-1; perhaps TRBD1 as D (5 bases). This CDR3 comprises 15 residues. Looked up from germline, CDR1 is KGHSH and CDR2 is LQKENI. V was pared by 2 bases and J by 0 bases, with 10 bases between. This CDR3 is CASSPIPRVNTEAFF. The CDR3 DNA follows: TGTGCCAGCTCACCAATCCCCAGGGTGAACACTGAAGCTTTCTTT.

The chain links TRBV12-3 or TRBV12-4 to TRBJ2-1; TRBD1 agrees at 10 bases. Losses at the gene ends were 7 bases for V and 8 bases for J; bases not matched to a gene: 11. CDR3 length equals 15 residues. CDR3 residues: CASTNGGTGDHEQFF. The CDR3 bases are TGTGCCAGCACAAACGGCGGGACAGGGGACCATGAGCAGTTCTTC.

There are a few counts of this clonotype. The CDR3 region has the DNA TGCAGCGTTGAAGGGTACACAGATACGCAGTATTTT. Amino acids: CSVEGYTDTQYF. V and J are TRBV29-1 and TRBJ2-3, with D hard to call. V lost 1 base, J lost 2 bases, and 4 bases lay in between. From germline, CDR1 is SQVTM and CDR2 ANQGSEA. This CDR3 contains 12 residues.

This clonotype was seen a handful of times. V usage is TRBV7-6 and J usage is TRBJ2-5; D uncertain. Trimming removed 0 bases from V and 4 bases from J, with 12 bases in between. Germline assignment: CDR1 SGHVS and CDR2 FNYEAQ. This CDR3 region has 15 residues. CDR3 DNA: TGTGCCAGCAGCTTAGCGGCCGGAGTCCCAGAGACCCAGTACTTC. Translated, it gives CASSLAAGVPETQYF.

This clonotype was found a few times. V and J are TRBV29-1 and TRBJ2-3; tentative D call: TRBD1 (6 bases). Trimming removed 5 bases at V and 4 bases at J, with 10 bases between. The CDR3 is made up of 12 amino acids. Germline V gene data show CDR1 as SQVTM and CDR2 as ANQGSEA. The CDR3 nucleotides are TGCAGCGTTTACAGGGTAGCAGATACGCAGTATTTT. Its protein is CSVYRVADTQYF.

This CDR3 reads CASSPPGQAREQYF. The CDR3 coding sequence is TGTGCCAGCAGTCCTCCGGGACAGGCCCGAGAGCAGTACTTC. V and J are TRBV27 and TRBJ2-7; 8 bases match TRBD1. The CDR3 contains 14 residues. V gave up 5 bases and J gave up 7 bases; unmatched junction bases: 10. Germline CDR1 and CDR2: MNHEY and SMNVEV (reference sequence).

This clonotype appeared a few times. The chain couples TRBV10-3 to TRBJ2-1; the match to TRBD2 covers 10 bases. CDR1 is ENHRY, CDR2 SYGVKD, per germline. The CDR3 has 16 residues. V lost 2 bases, J lost 9 bases, and 10 bases stayed unmatched. The DNA of the CDR3 is TGTGCCATCAGTGAGCGGGCTAGCGGGGGCCTGGGTGAGCAGTTCTTC. Translated: CAISERASGGLGEQFF.

The chain uses TRBV29-1 and TRBJ1-3, with 9 bases matching TRBD1. V lost 5 bases, J lost 0 bases, and 5 bases stayed unmatched. The V gene's germline CDR1 is SQVTM and CDR2 ANQGSEA. This CDR3 spans 15 amino acids. CDR3 sequence reads: CSVRTGASSGNTIYF. The DNA for the CDR3 is TGCAGCGTTAGGACAGGGGCGAGCTCTGGAAACACCATATATTTT.

Only a few counts were recorded for this clonotype. Its ends do not fully match the called genes, so a read error is possible. The CDR3 sequence is CACRTGAVETQYF. CDR3 DNA: TGTGCCTGCAGGACCGGGGCAGTGGAGACCCAGTACTTC. The J gene is TRBJ2-5, the V gene TRBV6-6; D possibly matches TRBD1 or TRBD2 (5 bases each). From germline, CDR1 is MNHNY and CDR2 SVGAGI (reference sequence). The CDR3 has 13 amino acids.

This clonotype has more than one count but fewer than ten. This chain joins TRBV5-1 and TRBJ2-7; D ambiguous. V was trimmed by 0 bases and J by 1 base, leaving 8 bases between them. The CDR3 length is 14 residues. Germline V lookup: CDR1 SGHRS, CDR2 YFSETQ. The CDR3 region has the DNA TGCGCCAGCAGCTTGGTTCAGGAATCCTACGAGCAGTACTTC. Encoded protein: CASSLVQESYEQYF.

This clonotype was seen at least ten times. The chain links TRBV20-1 to TRBJ1-3; perhaps TRBD1 as D (5 bases). The CDR3 has 15 amino acids. In germline, CDR1 is DFQATT, CDR2 SNEGSKA (reference sequence). V gave up 3 bases and J gave up 1 base, with 13 bases separating them. The CDR3 sequence: CSARGDVVSGNTIYF. CDR3 DNA: TGCAGTGCTAGGGGGGACGTGGTATCTGGAAACACCATATATTTT.

This clonotype was seen many times. The rearrangement links TRBV20-1 to TRBJ1-5, with no clear D. Germline CDR1 DFQATT, CDR2 SNEGSKA (reference sequence). V lost 3 bases and J 0 bases, leaving 6 bases between the germline ends. The length of the CDR3 is 13 residues. CDR3 in DNA: TGCAGTGCTAGGGAGGATAGCAATCAGCCCCAGCATTTT. It encodes CSAREDSNQPQHF.

This chain joins TRBV25-1 and TRBJ2-6; the D gene is possibly TRBD2 (6 bases). CDR3 size: 14 residues. CDR1 is MGHDK, CDR2 SYGVNS, per germline. V was cut by 6 bases and J by 3 bases, with 9 bases left in between. The CDR3 coding sequence is TGTGCCAGCAGGGGGACTTATGGGGCCAACGTCCTGACTTTC. It yields the protein CASRGTYGANVLTF.

V and J are TRBV29-1 and TRBJ2-5; D gene ambiguous. Germline CDR1 is SQVTM and CDR2 is ANQGSEA. The V end lost 7 bases, the J end lost 4 bases, and 13 bases lay between the germline ends. The CDR3 is made up of 12 amino acids. DNA for the CDR3: TGCAGCGCGACGGCACCAGGAGAGACCCAGTACTTC. Protein product: CSATAPGETQYF. Full variable domain (rest looked up from reference TRBV29-1 and TRBJ2-5): SAVISQKPSRDICQRGTSLTIQCQVDSQVTMMFWYRQQPGQSLTLIATANQGSEATYESGFVIDKFPISRPNLTFSTLTVSNMSPEDSSIYLCSATAPGETQYFGPGTRLLVL.

The V call is TRBV7-9, the J call TRBJ1-4, with D possibly TRBD1 on 5 matching bases. The CDR3 has 15 residues. Trimming took 0 bases from V and 8 from J, leaving 13 bases between them. CDR1 and CDR2 (germline): SEHNR, FQNEAQ (reference sequence). In DNA form, the CDR3 reads TGTGCCAGCAGCTTAGCGTTCATAGGGGACGAAAAACTGTTTTTT. Its translation: CASSLAFIGDEKLFF.

V is TRBV6-2 or TRBV6-3 and J is TRBJ1-3; D remains unclear. The germline V gene encodes CDR1 MNHEY and CDR2 SVGEGT. Trimming cost V 2 bases and J 9 bases, with 11 bases left between them. The CDR3 sequence is 13 residues long. In nucleotides, the CDR3 is TGTGCCAGCAGTTACGACACGACGGGCACCATATATTTT. Protein: CASSYDTTGTIYF.

The V call is TRBV11-1, the J call TRBJ2-3; D perhaps matches TRBD2 (6 bases). The CDR3 spans 16 residues. The germline V and J ends were trimmed by 5 bases and 2 bases, with 17 bases remaining between them. Germline CDR1 SGHAT, CDR2 FQDESV (reference sequence). Written as DNA, the CDR3 is TGTGCCAGCAGCCCGGCGGGACTCTTTATCACAGATACGCAGTATTTT. It specifies CASSPAGLFITDTQYF.

The chain has TRBV9 and TRBJ2-5; no definite D call. This CDR3 is built from 13 residues. Trimming left V 5 bases short and J 7 bases short, with 15 bases between. The germline V gene encodes CDR1 SGDLS and CDR2 YYNGEE. CDR3 region: CASSRTDSGTQYF. CDR3 nucleotides: TGTGCCAGCAGTAGGACCGACTCGGGGACCCAGTACTTC. The full variable domain, rest sourced from reference TRBV9 and TRBJ2-5, is DSGVTQTPKHLITATGQRVTLRCSPRSGDLSVYWYQQSLDQGLQFLIQYYNGEERAKGNILERFSAQQFPDLHSELNLSSLELGDSALYFCASSRTDSGTQYFGPGTRLLVL.

The chain is built from TRBV29-1 and TRBJ2-7; 7 bases align to TRBD1. V was pared by 3 bases and J by 6 bases, with 2 bases of the junction left unmatched. Germline V gene lookup returns CDR1 SQVTM and CDR2 ANQGSEA. The length of the CDR3 is 11 residues. The CDR3 spells CSVDRGREQYF. CDR3 nucleotides: TGCAGCGTTGATAGGGGGCGCGAGCAGTACTTC.

This clonotype has a count of ten or more. The chain has TRBV6-5 and TRBJ2-7; D gene unclear. Trimming stripped 4 bases from V and 3 bases from J, with 16 bases between. Germline loops: CDR1 MNHEY, CDR2 SVGAGI. This CDR3 has 15 amino acids. DNA of the CDR3: TGTGCCAGCAGTTTCACGGACGGCGCCTACTACGAGCAGTACTTC. It yields the protein CASSFTDGAYYEQYF.

The CDR3 is CASSSSLTYSGNTIYF. CDR3 DNA sequence: TGCGCCAGCAGCTCGTCCTTGACTTACTCTGGAAACACCATATATTTT. The rearrangement links TRBV5-1 to TRBJ1-3; D call uncertain. Germline V gives CDR1 SGHRS, CDR2 YFSETQ. The CDR3 is made up of 16 amino acids. Trimming stripped 3 bases from V and 0 bases from J, with 13 bases between.

This clonotype was picked up a small number of times. Written as DNA, the CDR3 is TGTGCCAGCTCACCTGGCTTGACGGGTGAGCAGTTCTTC. It yields the protein CASSPGLTGEQFF. The chain is built from TRBV18 and TRBJ2-1; no firm D call. Germline-derived CDR1 and CDR2 are KGHSH and LQKENI. Trimming stripped 3 bases from V and 9 bases from J, with 12 bases between. The CDR3 consists of 13 residues. The variable domain in full, completed from reference TRBV18 and TRBJ2-1, reads NAGVMQNPRHLVRRRGQEARLRCSPMKGHSHVYWYRQLPEEGLKFMVYLQKENIIDESGMPKERFSAEFPKEGPSILRIQQVVRGDSAAYFCASSPGLTGEQFFGPGTRLTVL.

The sample holds a few counts of this clonotype. The chain couples TRBV5-4 to TRBJ1-1; 8 bases map to TRBD1. CDR1 and CDR2 (germline): SGHNT, YYREEE (reference sequence). Trimming removed 4 bases from V and 4 bases from J; junction bases left unmatched: 12. There are 16 residues in the CDR3. CDR3 in amino acids: CASSPTPLTGGTEAFF. CDR3 DNA: TGTGCCAGCAGCCCAACCCCCCTAACAGGGGGCACTGAAGCTTTCTTT.

The chain carries TRBV6-1 and TRBJ1-5; TRBD1 might be the D (5 bases). The CDR3 runs to 20 residues. Per the germline V gene, CDR1 is MNHNS and CDR2 is SASEGT. The V end lost 5 bases, the J end lost 0 bases, and 26 bases lay between the germline ends. DNA of the CDR3: TGTGCCAGCAGTATTAAACGGGGCAACACCGCCTTAAATAGCAATCAGCCCCAGCATTTT. Protein: CASSIKRGNTALNSNQPQHF.

The V and J genes are TRBV7-8 and TRBJ1-5; D not resolved. Between the trimmed V and J ends, which lost 4 bases and 2 bases, there was a span of 12 bases. This CDR3 has 15 residues. CDR1 is SGHVS and CDR2 is FQNEAQ in the germline V gene. The CDR3 protein is CASSSQLGGNQPQHF. The CDR3, as DNA: TGTGCCAGCAGCTCGCAGCTGGGAGGCAATCAGCCCCAGCATTTT. The full variable domain, in which reference TRBV7-8 and TRBJ1-5 provide the parts outside the CDR3, is GAGVSQSPRYKVAKRGQDVALRCDPISGHVSLFWYQQALGQGPEFLTYFQNEAQLDKSGLPSDRFFAERPEGSVSTLKIQRTQQEDSAVYLCASSSQLGGNQPQHFGDGTRLSIL.

This clonotype was counted a few times. The rearrangement uses TRBV30 and TRBJ2-3; D perhaps matches TRBD1 (6 bases). The V end was cut by 4 bases, the J end by 5 bases, with 16 bases between. The germline CDR1 and CDR2 sequences are GTSNPN and SVGIG (reference sequence). The CDR3 spans 14 residues. The CDR3 loop is CAWTDRPRGDTQYF. The CDR3 nucleotides read TGTGCCTGGACAGACAGGCCGAGAGGAGATACGCAGTATTTT.

The chain carries TRBV4-1 and TRBJ2-1; a possible D gene is TRBD1 (7 bases). Germline V gives CDR1 MGHRA, CDR2 YSYEKL. Trimming removed 5 bases from V and 6 bases from J, with 20 bases in between. This CDR3 is built from 16 residues. This CDR3 reads CASSATGGGGPNEQFF. The CDR3 DNA follows: TGCGCCAGCAGCGCCACTGGAGGAGGGGGCCCCAATGAGCAGTTCTTC.